These 6 T cell receptor beta chains share one sample of origin, sequenced in a study of lymphopenia after photon versus proton radiotherapy. Repertoires were generated with immunoSEQ multiplex PCR, while TCRdb's copy carries only in-frame clones and drops some. The profile shows 77,000 or so clones, 80% to 90% of them singletons. Sequences were derived from peripheral blood, sampled from a patient treated with proton-based radiotherapy. Receptors were obtained from a man aged 60-69 years with pancreatic cancer.

The chain links TRBV28 to TRBJ2-4, with D unresolved. The CDR3 is 14 amino acids. Germline V gives CDR1 MDHEN, CDR2 SYDVKM. Trimming took off 5 bases at V and 0 bases at J, with 8 bases between the two ends. CDR3 coding DNA: TGTGCCAGCAGTCCGGACCTAGCCAAAAACATTCAGTACTTC. Translated, it gives CASSPDLAKNIQYF.

This chain uses TRBV28 with TRBJ2-7; tentatively, D is TRBD1 or TRBD2 (5 bases each). The V gene lost 2 bases and the J gene lost 5 bases, with 10 bases spanning the gap. Germline V gene sequence: CDR1 MDHEN, CDR2 SYDVKM. The CDR3 has 13 residues. CDR3 nucleotides: TGTGCCAGCAGTTTAAAGTGGGACCACGAGCAGTACTTC. Translated, it gives CASSLKWDHEQYF.

This chain links TRBV11-3 with TRBJ2-7; the D gene is possibly TRBD1 (6 bases). Trimming stripped 5 bases from V and 3 bases from J, with 11 bases between. The CDR3 length is 13 residues. The germline CDR1 and CDR2 sequences are SGHNT and YENEEA. Here the CDR3 reads CASSLRGHYEQYF. For the CDR3, the DNA is TGTGCCAGCAGCCTCAGGGGCCACTACGAGCAGTACTTC.

This clone was seen more than once but under ten times. CDR3 in amino acids: CASSPGQGLGEQYF. CDR3 in DNA: TGTGCCAGCAGTCCGGGACAGGGCCTGGGGGAGCAGTACTTC. The V gene is TRBV28, the J gene TRBJ2-7, with 9 bases identical to TRBD1. Germline CDR1 MDHEN, CDR2 SYDVKM. V lost 5 bases and J lost 7; bases outside the gene matches: 9. The CDR3 has 14 amino acids. The full variable domain, in which reference TRBV28 and TRBJ2-7 provide the parts outside the CDR3, is DVKVTQSSRYLVKRTGEKVFLECVQDMDHENMFWYRQDPGLGLRLIYFSYDVKMKEKGDIPEGYSVSREKKERFSLILESASTNQTSMYLCASSPGQGLGEQYFGPGTRLTVT.

The chain has TRBV28 and TRBJ2-7; D uncertain. The CDR3 has 13 residues. Trimming left V 2 bases short and J 4 bases short, with 9 bases between. In germline, CDR1 is MDHEN, CDR2 SYDVKM. The chain's CDR3 is CASSLKARYEQYF. The CDR3, as DNA: TGTGCCAGCAGTTTAAAGGCTAGGTACGAGCAGTACTTC.

The J gene is TRBJ1-5, the V gene TRBV28; 8 bases are a match to TRBD1. Trimming took 6 bases from V and 1 from J; bases not matched to a gene: 14. The V gene's germline CDR1 is MDHEN and CDR2 SYDVKM. The CDR3 spans 18 residues. CDR3 protein: CASRFTPWTGSSNQPQHF. The DNA for the CDR3 is TGTGCCAGCAGATTTACCCCGTGGACAGGGTCGAGCAATCAGCCCCAGCATTTT.